This T cell receptor (beta chain) was captured by sequencing in a study of blood T cells in healthy people across ages. With a J-beta primer mix and a sample-barcoded 5' primer, a second PCR ran about 6 to 11 cycles. TCRdb used MiXCR to reprocess the 5' RACE reads, holding one entry per CDR3 protein. The table includes a few hundred thousand distinct CDR3 sequences, 52% detected once. This receptor was identified in a man aged 55 to 69 in good health. Sequenced material: blood.

The CDR3 coding sequence is TGTGCCACCAGTGACCCCGATAGCCGGGGGTCCTACGAGCAGTACTTC. This sequence encodes CATSDPDSRGSYEQYF. The chain combines TRBV24-1 with TRBJ2-7; weak D call: TRBD2 (6 bases). Trimming pared 4 bases from V and 1 base from J, leaving 16 bases between. The CDR3 is 16 amino acids. Germline values: CDR1 KGHDR, CDR2 SFDVKD.